The 24 T cell receptor beta chains below come from one sample, sequenced in a study of cytomegalovirus exposure and HLA in healthy donors (dated by TCRdb to 2016 to 2017). Receptor libraries were prepared by the immunoSEQ multiplex PCR assay. For the multiplex PCR, a mixture combining 60 forward primers for TCR Vbeta segments and 13 reverse primers for TCR Jbeta segments was used. This immuneACCESS table, as held by TCRdb, lists in-frame sequences with V and J called but not all clones. Of the missing ones, under half trace to an unresolved V gene in checked studies; the others have no known cause. The sample contains some 140,000 clones, approximately 80% of them found a single time. About 1.5% of the sample is held by the ten biggest clonotypes. Sequencing was performed on PBMCs. These receptors came from a woman aged 40 to 49 in good health and CMV-seronegative.

V gene TRBV30 combines with J gene TRBJ1-2; TRBD1 matches 9 bases. Germline CDR1 is GTSNPN and CDR2 is SVGIG (reference sequence). This CDR3 contains 14 residues. The ends lost 4 bases at V and 0 bases at J; junction bases unmatched: 3. CDR3 protein: CAWTRQGANYGYTF. The CDR3 bases are TGTGCCTGGACCCGACAGGGGGCTAACTATGGCTACACCTTC.

The chain couples TRBV5-1 to TRBJ2-5; 7 positions match TRBD1. Unmatched junction bases numbered 9, after V lost 0 bases and J lost 1 base. CDR1 is SGHRS, CDR2 YFSETQ, per germline. This CDR3 is 17 amino acids long. CDR3 sequence reads: CASSLGPGTVFQETQYF. The CDR3 coding sequence is TGCGCCAGCAGCTTGGGCCCCGGGACAGTATTCCAAGAGACCCAGTACTTC.

The chain uses TRBV19 and TRBJ2-2, with D possibly matching TRBD1 (6 bases). The CDR3 extends over 14 amino acids. Trimming took 3 bases from V and 7 from J, leaving 12 bases between them. CDR1 is LNHDA and CDR2 is SQIVND in the germline V gene (reference sequence). The CDR3 region is CASSMLQGVGELFF. The CDR3 DNA is TGTGCCAGTAGTATGTTACAGGGAGTCGGGGAGCTGTTTTTT.

The chain is built from TRBV28 and TRBJ2-7, with D maybe TRBD2 (5 bases). The V gene's germline CDR1 is MDHEN and CDR2 SYDVKM. Trimming took off 7 bases at V and 2 bases at J, with 15 bases between the two ends. This CDR3 contains 14 residues. The DNA for the CDR3 is TGTGCCAGCATTTCAGAGGGCGGCCCCTACGAGCAGTACTTC. This translates into CASISEGGPYEQYF.

The V and J genes are TRBV28 and TRBJ1-2; 7 bases align to TRBD1. V shed 5 bases and J 2 bases; nucleotides not matched to a gene: 5. In germline, CDR1 is MDHEN, CDR2 SYDVKM. The CDR3 contains 14 residues. CDR3 protein: CASSPDRPNYGYTF. The CDR3 nucleotides are TGTGCCAGCAGTCCGGACAGGCCAAACTATGGCTACACCTTC.

The chain couples TRBV7-8 to TRBJ2-4; D unclear. The CDR3 has 13 amino acids. Germline loops: CDR1 SGHVS, CDR2 FQNEAQ. Trimming left V 3 bases short and J 6 bases short, with 9 bases between. The CDR3 region has the DNA TGTGCCAGCAGCTTGGTGGAGCGAAACATTCAGTACTTC. Residues: CASSLVERNIQYF. The full variable domain, its missing parts supplied by reference TRBV7-8 and TRBJ2-4, is GAGVSQSPRYKVAKRGQDVALRCDPISGHVSLFWYQQALGQGPEFLTYFQNEAQLDKSGLPSDRFFAERPEGSVSTLKIQRTQQEDSAVYLCASSLVERNIQYFGAGTRLSVL.

V gene TRBV29-1 combines with J gene TRBJ1-5; a weak D match, TRBD1 (5 bases). Germline V lookup: CDR1 SQVTM, CDR2 ANQGSEA. CDR3 length equals 15 residues. V was trimmed by 7 bases and J by 2 bases, leaving 18 bases between them. The CDR3 is CSAGGGTSGNQPQHF. The CDR3 DNA is TGCAGCGCCGGTGGGGGGACCTCAGGCAATCAGCCCCAGCATTTT.

The rearrangement links TRBV19 to TRBJ2-2; 7 nucleotides agree with TRBD1. Germline loops: CDR1 LNHDA, CDR2 SQIVND (reference sequence). V dropped 5 bases and J dropped 1; count of bases not matched to a gene: 4. This CDR3 comprises 15 residues. CDR3 bases: TGTGCCAGTAGTCCCGGGACAGTGAACACCGGGGAGCTGTTTTTT. It specifies CASSPGTVNTGELFF.

J is TRBJ2-7 and V is TRBV2; 13 bases line up with TRBD2. Trimming at V came to 4 bases and at J to 7 bases, leaving 7 bases not matched to a gene. Germline CDR1 and CDR2: SNHLY and FYNNEI. The CDR3 runs 15 residues. CDR3 coding DNA: TGTGCCAGCAGTGGGACTAGCGGGGGTTTAGAGGAGCAGTACTTC. Encoded protein: CASSGTSGGLEEQYF.

The chain links TRBV4-2 to TRBJ2-3; 8 bases align to TRBD2. CDR3 size: 18 residues. After removal of 1 base from V and 6 bases from J, the junction contained 15 bases not matched to a gene. Germline V gives CDR1 LGHNA, CDR2 YNFKEQ. Here the CDR3 DNA reads TGTGCCAGCAGCCAAGTTTTGGAGGAAGCGGGGGAGCTGGATACGCAGTATTTT. This codes for CASSQVLEEAGELDTQYF.

This rearrangement joins TRBV5-1 to TRBJ2-5; D possibly corresponds to TRBD2 (5 bases). Germline V gene data show CDR1 as SGHRS and CDR2 as YFSETQ. Trimming cost V 4 bases and J 1 base, with 14 bases left between them. This CDR3 region has 15 residues. The DNA for the CDR3 is TGCGCCAGCAGCGAGGTCCCGGGAACCCAAGAGACCCAGTACTTC. The encoded protein is CASSEVPGTQETQYF.

The chain has TRBV2 and TRBJ1-5; D ambiguous. CDR3 size: 13 residues. Germline lookup yields CDR1 SNHLY and CDR2 FYNNEI. V gave up 4 bases and J gave up 1 base, with 5 bases separating them. Here the CDR3 reads CASSGESNQPQHF. CDR3 nucleotide sequence: TGTGCCAGCAGTGGGGAGAGCAATCAGCCCCAGCATTTT. Drawing the rest from reference TRBV2 and TRBJ1-5, the complete variable domain is EPEVTQTPSHQVTQMGQEVILRCVPISNHLYFYWYRQILGQKVEFLVSFYNNEISEKSEIFDDQFSVERPDGSNFTLKIRSTKLEDSAMYFCASSGESNQPQHFGDGTRLSIL.

This chain links TRBV6-5 with TRBJ1-1; possible D gene TRBD1, 5 bases. Germline CDR1 is MNHEY and CDR2 is SVGAGI. V lost 0 bases, J lost 5 bases, and 16 bases lay in between. The CDR3 consists of 16 residues. CDR3 sequence reads: CASSYSSNGGWTEAFF. DNA of the CDR3: TGTGCCAGCAGTTACTCGAGTAACGGGGGTTGGACTGAAGCTTTCTTT.

V is TRBV6-5 and J is TRBJ2-1; D is perhaps TRBD2 (6 bases). Germline V gene sequence: CDR1 MNHEY, CDR2 SVGAGI. V lost 2 bases and J 9 bases, leaving 14 bases between the germline ends. The CDR3 is made up of 14 amino acids. The CDR3 spells CASSYVLVGGEQFF. The CDR3 DNA sequence: TGTGCCAGCAGTTACGTCCTAGTGGGGGGTGAGCAGTTCTTC.

This sequence joins TRBV11-2 and TRBJ2-1, with D maybe TRBD2 (6 bases). Germline CDR1 SGHAT, CDR2 FQNNGV. The CDR3 runs 13 residues. Deletions cut 2 bases from V and 9 bases from J, with 11 bases between. The CDR3 loop is CASSLPGGREQFF. The CDR3 DNA is TGTGCCAGCAGCTTACCCGGGGGTCGTGAGCAGTTCTTC.

The V and J genes are TRBV5-1 and TRBJ2-7, with 16 bases matching TRBD2. The CDR3 consists of 16 residues. The germline gives CDR1 SGHRS, CDR2 YFSETQ. V was pared by 3 bases and J by 6 bases, with 6 bases of the junction left unmatched. The CDR3 DNA is TGCGCCAGCAGCTCATTGGGACTAGCGGGGGGGTTCGAGCAGTACTTC. This gives the protein CASSSLGLAGGFEQYF.

The chain uses TRBV28 and TRBJ1-3, with TRBD1 as a possible D gene (5 bases). Between the trimmed V and J ends, which lost 6 bases and 4 bases, there was a span of 16 bases. This CDR3 region has 15 residues. CDR1 is MDHEN, CDR2 SYDVKM, per germline. In DNA form, the CDR3 reads TGTGCCAGCAGCCAAATCGGGGGTTACGGAAACACCATATATTTT. Amino acids: CASSQIGGYGNTIYF.

V is TRBV28 and J is TRBJ1-6; 8 bases are a match to TRBD1. Germline V gene lookup returns CDR1 MDHEN and CDR2 SYDVKM. This CDR3 contains 19 residues. J gave up 2 bases and V 1 base, and 10 bases lay outside the gene matches. CDR3 coding DNA: TGTGCCAGCAGTTTATCCGGACAGGGAATGGGCACCTATAATTCACCCCTCCACTTT. It codes for CASSLSGQGMGTYNSPLHF.

The chain is built from TRBV28 and TRBJ1-3, with 7 bases matching TRBD1. V lost 5 bases to trimming and J lost 4 bases; unmatched junction nucleotides: 5. CDR1 and CDR2 from the germline V gene are MDHEN and SYDVKM. The CDR3 loop spans 14 amino acids. This CDR3 is CASSPGTVGNTIYF. The CDR3 DNA follows: TGTGCCAGCAGTCCAGGGACAGTAGGAAACACCATATATTTT.

The CDR3 protein is CASSSAQQGEETQYF. As DNA, the CDR3 is TGTGCCAGCAGCTCAGCCCAGCAGGGGGAAGAGACCCAGTACTTC. The chain combines TRBV11-3 with TRBJ2-5, with 7 bases identical to TRBD1. CDR1 is SGHNT, CDR2 YENEEA, per germline. Trimming removed 4 bases from V and 3 bases from J; junction bases left unmatched: 8. The CDR3 sequence is 15 residues long.

Details on this clone: The sample contains more than one DNA sequence encoding this CDR3. V usage is TRBV5-1 and J usage is TRBJ2-1, with a weak D call TRBD1 (5 bases). The V gene lost 2 bases and the J gene lost 3 bases, with 6 bases spanning the gap. The length of the CDR3 is 13 residues. CDR1 is SGHRS, CDR2 YFSETQ, per germline. The CDR3 DNA reads as TGCGCCAGCAGCTTCGACAGCTACAATGAGCAGTTCTTC. It encodes CASSFDSYNEQFF.

V usage is TRBV6-5 and J usage is TRBJ2-7; D might be TRBD1 (6 bases). The germline V gene encodes CDR1 MNHEY and CDR2 SVGAGI. This CDR3 is 15 amino acids long. V was pared by 3 bases and J by 6 bases, with 18 bases between. The CDR3 DNA reads as TGTGCCAGCAGTTATCTTTCGACAGGCTGGTCCGAGCAGTACTTC. Protein product: CASSYLSTGWSEQYF.

This clone was detected only a few times. The V and J genes are TRBV27 and TRBJ1-1, with D possibly matching TRBD1 (6 bases). The ends were cut back, 3 bases at V and 10 bases at J, with 12 bases in the middle. The CDR3 contains 12 residues. CDR1 is MNHEY and CDR2 is SMNVEV in the germline V gene (reference sequence). CDR3 nucleotides: TGTGCCAGCAGTTTGGGGCAGGGGTTAGCTTTCTTT. Its protein product is CASSLGQGLAFF.

The rearrangement uses TRBV28 and TRBJ1-2; no reliable D call. CDR1 MDHEN and CDR2 SYDVKM come from the germline V gene. The CDR3 sequence is 12 residues long. Trimming took off 5 bases at V and 8 bases at J, with 12 bases between the two ends. The CDR3 here is CASSLPSMGYTF. The CDR3 DNA reads TGTGCCAGCAGTCTCCCTTCTATGGGCTACACCTTC.